These T cell receptor beta chains were read from a single sample in a study of cytomegalovirus exposure and HLA in healthy donors. Some clones are missing from TCRdb's copy, which holds only in-frame ones; the method was immunoSEQ multiplex PCR. The sample includes around 150,000 clones, over 55% seen only once; the top ten take around 2.2%. What was sequenced was PBMCs. The receptors come from a middle-aged man in good health and CMV-seronegative. The CDR3 runs from the conserved cysteine through the conserved F or W. Each record gives: J gene, V gene, CDR3 protein.

J gene: TRBJ2-7
V gene: TRBV5-1
CDR3 protein: CASSLVPGHSYEQYF

J gene: TRBJ1-6
V gene: TRBV6-6
CDR3 protein: CASSYAPGNYNSPLHF

J gene: TRBJ2-7
V gene: TRBV5-8
CDR3 protein: CASSSRWASGYF

J gene: TRBJ2-7
V gene: TRBV29-1
CDR3 protein: CSVRTGTGVYEQYF

J gene: TRBJ1-2
V gene: TRBV12-5
CDR3 protein: CASGLPTRGTSGYTF

J gene: TRBJ2-7
V gene: TRBV29-1
CDR3 protein: CSVFKGGASYEQYF

J gene: TRBJ2-7
V gene: TRBV21-1
CDR3 protein: CASSNRQGLAGVLSYEQYF

J gene: TRBJ2-1
V gene: TRBV30
CDR3 protein: CATSGRSIYNEQFF

J gene: TRBJ2-7
V gene: TRBV6-5
CDR3 protein: CASSYQRDRNYEQYF

J gene: TRBJ2-1
V gene: TRBV19
CDR3 protein: CASSSRLVEGNEQFF

J gene: TRBJ1-5
V gene: TRBV19
CDR3 protein: CASSIGRPKDQPQHF

J gene: TRBJ1-1
V gene: TRBV7-7
CDR3 protein: CASSLDMNTEAFF

J gene: TRBJ1-1
V gene: TRBV27
CDR3 protein: CASSWGQGITEAFF

J gene: TRBJ2-1
V gene: TRBV10-3
CDR3 protein: CAISPGVLDEQFF

J gene: TRBJ1-1
V gene: TRBV7-6
CDR3 protein: CASSLVQMNTEAFF

J gene: TRBJ1-1
V gene: TRBV6-5
CDR3 protein: CASSYSRGITEAFF

J gene: TRBJ2-3
V gene: TRBV18
CDR3 protein: CASSLDRAVDTQYF

J gene: TRBJ1-1
V gene: TRBV2
CDR3 protein: CASIGTSDTGVNTEAFF

J gene: TRBJ2-2
V gene: TRBV2
CDR3 protein: CASRAGGLTGELFF

J gene: TRBJ1-5
V gene: TRBV6-1
CDR3 protein: CATSVGRDQPQHF

J gene: TRBJ1-5
V gene: TRBV15
CDR3 protein: CATSRAGEWENQPQHF

J gene: TRBJ2-1
V gene: TRBV9
CDR3 protein: CASTRGAPSYNEQFF

J gene: TRBJ2-7
V gene: TRBV30
CDR3 protein: CAGRVRGLGEQYF

J gene: TRBJ2-1
V gene: TRBV7-4
CDR3 protein: CASSLVEVWQFF

J gene: TRBJ2-5
V gene: TRBV28
CDR3 protein: CASSPWTGQETQYF

J gene: TRBJ1-1
V gene: TRBV5-6
CDR3 protein: CASSLAGRAGAFF

J gene: TRBJ2-6
V gene: TRBV19
CDR3 protein: CASSIRRGAGANVLTF

J gene: TRBJ2-2
V gene: TRBV7-6
CDR3 protein: CASSLNTGQGRGELFF

J gene: TRBJ2-7
V gene: TRBV28
CDR3 protein: CASSPFSSPAREQYF

J gene: TRBJ2-7
V gene: TRBV2
CDR3 protein: CASRTNRLSYEQYF

J gene: TRBJ2-2
V gene: TRBV6-5
CDR3 protein: CASSYASDTGELFF

J gene: TRBJ2-3
V gene: TRBV9
CDR3 protein: CASSVAGRLDTDTQYF

J gene: TRBJ2-2
V gene: TRBV4-1
CDR3 protein: CASSQEAYGELFF

J gene: TRBJ2-3
V gene: TRBV7-8
CDR3 protein: CASISTDTQYF

J gene: TRBJ2-7
V gene: TRBV7-9
CDR3 protein: CASSLFETYEQYF

J gene: TRBJ2-7
V gene: TRBV5-1
CDR3 protein: CASSGGGAYEQYF

J gene: TRBJ2-5
V gene: TRBV19
CDR3 protein: CASSNLAGVQETQYF

J gene: TRBJ1-6
V gene: TRBV6-1
CDR3 protein: CASSARTGDNSPLHF

J gene: TRBJ1-6
V gene: TRBV7-9
CDR3 protein: CASSEYRGPGASYNSPLHF

J gene: TRBJ2-3
V gene: TRBV11-2
CDR3 protein: CASSLTAGDTDTQYF

J gene: TRBJ2-7
V gene: TRBV28
CDR3 protein: CASSPPPGLVVSEQYF

J gene: TRBJ2-7
V gene: TRBV10-2
CDR3 protein: CASNGQGSFYEQYF

J gene: TRBJ2-7
V gene: TRBV15
CDR3 protein: CATSSVGQGYEQYF

J gene: TRBJ2-1
V gene: TRBV6-4
CDR3 protein: CASRDTAGGSYNEQFF

J gene: TRBJ1-6
V gene: TRBV25-1
CDR3 protein: CASRGPSGNSPLHF

J gene: TRBJ2-5
V gene: TRBV27
CDR3 protein: CASSLLGSAIQETQYF

J gene: TRBJ1-2
V gene: TRBV18
CDR3 protein: CASSRTTGEGGYTF

J gene: TRBJ2-5
V gene: TRBV10-3
CDR3 protein: CAISVRGGAGETQYF

J gene: TRBJ1-2
V gene: TRBV30
CDR3 protein: CASLGGAARHYGYPF

J gene: TRBJ1-4
V gene: TRBV6-6
CDR3 protein: CASSSPGDRIEKLFF

J gene: TRBJ1-2
V gene: TRBV6-6
CDR3 protein: CASSYGDRDYGYTF

J gene: TRBJ2-1
V gene: TRBV21-1
CDR3 protein: CASSLLFQGIFDNEQFF

J gene: TRBJ2-3
V gene: TRBV27
CDR3 protein: CASSFIGQGIDLNTQYF

J gene: TRBJ2-7
V gene: TRBV6-5
CDR3 protein: CASSRTAYEQYF

J gene: TRBJ1-1
V gene: TRBV6-5
CDR3 protein: CASRGTANTEAFF

J gene: TRBJ1-5
V gene: TRBV6-1
CDR3 protein: CASSEMAGVGGNQPQHF

J gene: TRBJ1-4
V gene: TRBV10-3
CDR3 protein: CATGLANEKLFF

J gene: TRBJ2-1
V gene: TRBV16
CDR3 protein: CASSQSRGSEQFF